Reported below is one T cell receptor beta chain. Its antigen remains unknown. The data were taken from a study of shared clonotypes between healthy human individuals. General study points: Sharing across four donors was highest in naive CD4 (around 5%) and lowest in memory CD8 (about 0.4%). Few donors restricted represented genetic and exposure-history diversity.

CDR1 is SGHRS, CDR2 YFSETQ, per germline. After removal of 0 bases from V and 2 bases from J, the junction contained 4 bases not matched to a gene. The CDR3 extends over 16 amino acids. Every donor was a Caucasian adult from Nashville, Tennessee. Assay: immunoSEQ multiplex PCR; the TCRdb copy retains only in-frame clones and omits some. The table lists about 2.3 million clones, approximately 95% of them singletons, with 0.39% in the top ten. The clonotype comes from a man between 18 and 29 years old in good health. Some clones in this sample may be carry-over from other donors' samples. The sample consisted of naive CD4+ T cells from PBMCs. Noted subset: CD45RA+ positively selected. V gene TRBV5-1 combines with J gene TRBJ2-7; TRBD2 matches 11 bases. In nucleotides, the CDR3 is TGCGCCAGCAGCTTGGACGCACTAGCGGGAGCCTACGAGCAGTACTTC. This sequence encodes CASSLDALAGAYEQYF. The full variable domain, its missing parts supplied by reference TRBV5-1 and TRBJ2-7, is KAGVTQTPRYLIKTRGQQVTLSCSPISGHRSVSWYQQTPGQGLQFLFEYFSETQRNKGNFPGRFSGRQFSNSRSEMNVSTLELGDSALYLCASSLDALAGAYEQYFGPGTRLTVT.